These T cell receptor beta chains were read from a single sample in a study of T-cell reconstitution after alpha-beta-depleted transplantation in children. In TCRdb, the PCR reads were re-called with MiXCR into one record per CDR3 protein. The table includes nearly 400,000 distinct CDR3 sequences, approximately 20% detected once. Sequenced material: PBMCs from the stem cell graft donor, taken from the stem cell graft. Receptors were obtained from a human donor who donated a stem cell graft to a child with acute myeloid leukemia. CDR3s include the opening cysteine and the closing phenylalanine or tryptophan. The order of the fields is J gene, D gene, V gene, clone size, CDR3 protein, CDR3 DNA. A D gene is named only where the DNA matches it firmly. Clone size is shown for a subset of rows, as once, few, many or a class of expanded clone.

TRBJ2-7,NA,TRBV6-5,few,CASSYSLGHSTYEQYF,TGTGCCAGCAGTTACTCGTTAGGACATTCCACCTACGAGCAGTACTTC
TRBJ2-3,NA,TRBV24-1,NA,CATSDLEVDTDTQYF,TGTGCCACCAGTGATTTGGAGGTGGACACAGATACGCAGTATTTT
TRBJ2-5,TRBD1,TRBV15,few,CATSRDPGGGETQYF,TGTGCCACCAGCAGAGATCCAGGGGGCGGAGAGACCCAGTACTTC
TRBJ2-7,NA,TRBV5-1,NA,CASSLARMELVVGEQYF,TGCGCCAGCAGCTTGGCCCGAATGGAACTAGTTGTCGGCGAGCAGTACTTC
TRBJ1-1,NA,TRBV29-1,many,CSAGRLGNTEAFF,TGCAGCGCGGGACGCCTAGGGAACACTGAAGCTTTCTTT
TRBJ2-5,NA,TRBV24-1,NA,CATSDTGPGKETQYF,TGTGCCACCAGTGACACGGGCCCGGGGAAAGAGACCCAGTACTTC
TRBJ1-3,NA,TRBV4-2,few,CASSQDLVGTGNTIYF,TGTGCCAGCAGCCAAGATTTGGTGGGTACAGGAAACACCATATATTTT
TRBJ2-7,NA,TRBV4-3,NA,CASSQDLVAATYEQYF,TGCGCCAGCAGCCAAGATCTGGTAGCGGCTACCTACGAGCAGTACTTC
TRBJ2-2,TRBD2,TRBV20-1,few,CSARPLAGAQYGELFF,TGCAGTGCTAGACCCCTAGCGGGAGCTCAATACGGGGAGCTGTTTTTT
TRBJ2-5,NA,TRBV20-1,many,CSARFMVGSRETQYF,TGCAGTGCTCGGTTCATGGTCGGGAGCCGGGAGACCCAGTACTTC
TRBJ1-2,TRBD1,TRBV19,NA,CASSLNLDGTGGMAKTF,TGTGCCAGTTCCTTAAACCTCGACGGGACAGGTGGTATGGCTAAAACCTTC
TRBJ2-1,NA,TRBV7-9,NA,CASSHPEGLGNEQFF,TGTGCCAGCAGCCACCCGGAGGGACTTGGCAATGAGCAGTTCTTC
TRBJ2-5,NA,TRBV29-1,many,CSGTRVSETQYF,TGCAGCGGGACCCGGGTCTCCGAGACCCAGTACTTC
TRBJ1-1,NA,TRBV30,few,CAWSVKGNTEAFF,TGTGCCTGGAGTGTAAAGGGAAACACTGAAGCTTTCTTT
TRBJ2-5,NA,TRBV29-1,NA,CSVEQGRRRETQYF,TGCAGCGTTGAACAGGGACGGAGGCGAGAGACCCAGTACTTC
TRBJ2-3,NA,TRBV28,few,CASSRVAQYF,TGTGCCAGCAGCAGGGTAGCGCAGTATTTT
TRBJ2-1,TRBD2,TRBV6-4,many,CASSDTAGDYNEQFF,TGTGCCAGCAGTGACACAGCGGGAGACTACAATGAGCAGTTCTTC
TRBJ2-7,NA,TRBV7-9,NA,CASSRHPYEQYF,TGTGCCAGCAGCCGACACCCCTACGAGCAGTACTTC
TRBJ2-5,NA,TRBV27,few,CASSLSIQAHGTQYF,TGTGCCAGCAGTTTATCGATACAGGCGCATGGGACCCAGTACTTC
TRBJ2-1,TRBD2,TRBV5-1,NA,CASSLSGLAGEWGNEQFF,TGCGCCAGCAGCTTGTCCGGACTAGCGGGAGAATGGGGCAATGAGCAGTTCTTC
TRBJ2-2,NA,TRBV20-1,few,CSARDGQGGTGELFF,TGCAGTGCTAGAGATGGCCAGGGGGGCACCGGGGAGCTGTTTTTT
TRBJ2-4,TRBD1,TRBV3-1,NA,CASSTTGGGGENIQYF,TGTGCCAGCAGCACAACAGGGGGAGGAGGTGAAAACATTCAGTACTTC
TRBJ2-7,TRBD1,TRBV20-1,many,CSASQGARDEQYF,TGCAGTGCTTCACAGGGGGCGCGGGACGAGCAGTACTTC
TRBJ2-5,NA,TRBV29-1,NA,CSVVVTGTETQYF,TGCAGCGTTGTGGTTACAGGGACAGAGACCCAGTACTTC
TRBJ1-5,TRBD1,TRBV6-1,NA,CASSATGFSNQPQHF,TGTGCCAGCAGTGCGACAGGGTTCAGCAATCAGCCCCAGCATTTT
TRBJ2-7,TRBD1,TRBV7-3,few,CASSTQPGQVYEQYF,TGTGCCAGCAGCACCCAACCGGGACAGGTCTACGAGCAGTACTTC
TRBJ2-2,TRBD2,TRBV11-2,NA,CASTKLGEGRRELFF,TGTGCCAGCACCAAGTTGGGGGAGGGCCGGAGGGAGCTGTTTTTT
TRBJ2-1,NA,TRBV21-1,NA,CASSKVARVPNEQFF,TGTGCCAGCAGCAAAGTGGCCCGGGTACCCAATGAGCAGTTCTTC
TRBJ2-5,TRBD2,TRBV28,many,CASRGGSGGETQYF,TGTGCCAGCAGAGGGGGTAGCGGGGGGGAGACCCAGTACTTC
TRBJ2-1,NA,TRBV11-1,NA,CASSSGPTKGEQFF,TGTGCCAGCAGCTCCGGACCAACAAAGGGAGAGCAGTTCTTC
TRBJ2-3,NA,TRBV6-2/TRBV6-3,NA,CASRYPPLAETGTDTQYF,TGTGCCAGCAGGTACCCTCCTTTAGCGGAAACTGGCACAGATACGCAGTATTTT
TRBJ1-6,NA,TRBV12-3/TRBV12-4,NA,CASSLGLNRNSPLHF,TGTGCCAGCAGTTTAGGCCTAAATCGGAATTCACCCCTCCACTTT
TRBJ2-7,NA,TRBV29-1,NA,CSVGAGPNEQYF,TGCAGCGTTGGCGCGGGTCCTAACGAGCAGTACTTC
TRBJ2-5,NA,TRBV7-2,few,CASSVWETQYF,TGTGCCAGCAGCGTCTGGGAGACCCAGTACTTC
TRBJ1-2,TRBD1,TRBV7-2,NA,CASSAGTGTHGYTF,TGTGCCAGCAGCGCCGGGACAGGGACCCATGGCTACACCTTC
TRBJ2-7,NA,TRBV7-9,NA,CASSPVGLHNYEQYF,TGTGCCAGCAGCCCAGTGGGACTTCATAACTACGAGCAGTACTTC
TRBJ1-6,NA,TRBV7-2,few,CASSLLAGVSNSPLHF,TGTGCCAGCAGCCTCTTAGCCGGGGTTAGCAATTCACCCCTCCACTTT
TRBJ2-7,TRBD1,TRBV20-1,NA,CSAFNPGQSLEQYF,TGCAGTGCCTTCAACCCGGGACAGTCCCTAGAGCAGTACTTC
TRBJ2-2,TRBD1,TRBV11-2,NA,CASSFPMAGGNTGELFF,TGTGCCAGCAGCTTTCCGATGGCAGGGGGGAACACCGGGGAGCTGTTTTTT
TRBJ2-3,TRBD2,TRBV7-3,NA,CASGPGTSGVTDTQYF,TGTGCCAGCGGCCCGGGGACTAGCGGGGTCACAGATACGCAGTATTTT
TRBJ2-1,NA,TRBV20-1,NA,CSATKEYNEQFF,TGCAGTGCTACCAAAGAGTACAATGAGCAGTTCTTC
TRBJ1-5,NA,TRBV3-1,once,CASSPTGAGNQPQHF,TGTGCCAGCAGCCCGACGGGGGCAGGGAATCAGCCCCAGCATTTT
TRBJ2-3,TRBD1,TRBV2,NA,CASREGQGTTDTQYF,TGTGCCAGCCGAGAGGGACAGGGCACCACAGATACGCAGTATTTT
TRBJ2-5,NA,TRBV30,NA,CAWSGDVETQYF,TGTGCCTGGAGCGGGGACGTCGAGACCCAGTACTTC
TRBJ2-1,TRBD2,TRBV11-1,few,CASSFSRYRASGLGSYNEQFF,TGTGCCAGCAGCTTCTCTCGATATCGGGCTAGCGGGTTGGGCTCCTACAATGAGCAGTTCTTC
TRBJ2-7,NA,TRBV12-3/TRBV12-4,many,CASSRTAYEQYF,TGTGCCAGCAGCCGGACTGCTTACGAGCAGTACTTC
TRBJ2-5,NA,TRBV20-1,many,CSVWPSHPSFQETQYF,TGCAGTGTTTGGCCTAGCCATCCCAGCTTCCAAGAGACCCAGTACTTC
TRBJ1-1,TRBD1,TRBV25-1,few,CASSELTGGVTEAFF,TGTGCCAGCAGTGAATTAACAGGGGGCGTCACTGAAGCTTTCTTT
TRBJ2-7,NA,TRBV20-1,NA,CSASPTRSYEQYF,TGCAGTGCTAGTCCTACTAGATCCTACGAGCAGTACTTC